The T cell receptor (beta chain) described here comes from a study of cytomegalovirus exposure and HLA in healthy donors. Findings and limits, study-wide: Most sequenced TCRs were rare (though some public TCRs occurred in many donors). Reportedly, cytomegalovirus status was diagnosed with high sensitivity and specificity.

Sequenced by immunoSEQ multiplex PCR; TCRdb stores in-frame clones only, minus some. This sample has hundreds of thousands of clones, with around 80% found just once. From germline, CDR1 is MDHEN and CDR2 SYDVKM. Trimming at V came to 4 bases and at J to 5 bases, leaving 2 bases not matched to a gene. The CDR3 totals 12 residues. With regard to this clone: What it recognizes is unknown.

The sequencing sample was made of PBMCs. This receptor was taken from a woman aged 25-40 years in good health and CMV-seropositive. The chain joins TRBV28 to TRBJ2-7; 7 bases map to TRBD1. In DNA, the CDR3 is TGTGCCAGCAGTTACGGGACAGACGAGCAGTACTTC. Translating it yields CASSYGTDEQYF.